The 14 T cell receptor beta chains below come from one sample, sequenced in a study of blood T cell repertoires in COVID-19. Profiled with immunoSEQ multiplex PCR; TCRdb holds only in-frame clones, not every one. The data contain 350,000 to 550,000 clones, 85% to 90% of them singletons. The specimen sequenced was peripheral blood. These receptors originate from a woman aged 25 to 39 with acute or convalescent COVID-19.

Worth noting for this clone: Distinct nucleotide sequences in the sample also encode this CDR3. This chain connects TRBV5-6 to TRBJ2-5; D might be TRBD2 (6 bases). The germline gives CDR1 SGHDT, CDR2 YYEEEE. This CDR3 has 14 amino acids. Trimming stripped 0 bases from V and 5 bases from J, with 11 bases between. The CDR3 loop reads CASSLVAGRETQYF. The DNA of the CDR3 is TGTGCCAGCAGCTTGGTGGCGGGGAGGGAGACCCAGTACTTC.

V and J are TRBV6-5 and TRBJ2-3; 7 bases agree with TRBD2. CDR3 length: 14 amino acids. V was pared by 8 bases and J by 3 bases, with 8 bases of the junction left unmatched. Germline V gene sequence: CDR1 MNHEY, CDR2 SVGAGI. CDR3 nucleotides: TGTGCCAGCGGGACCGGGGGAGGGACAGATACGCAGTATTTT. Protein: CASGTGGGTDTQYF.

For the CDR3, the DNA is TGTGCCAGCAGCCACGCGGGGGGAGGGGAGCTGTTTTTT. It specifies CASSHAGGGELFF. This rearrangement joins TRBV12-3 or TRBV12-4 to TRBJ2-2; 8 bases align to TRBD2. CDR3 length: 13 amino acids. The V and J ends lost 6 bases and 8 bases, in that order; junction bases with no gene match: 5.

This clone was observed a few times. The rearrangement uses TRBV10-3 and TRBJ1-1; 7 nucleotides agree with TRBD1. V dropped 3 bases and J dropped 4; count of bases not matched to a gene: 11. In germline, CDR1 is ENHRY, CDR2 SYGVKD. The CDR3 extends over 16 amino acids. CDR3 bases: TGTGCCATCAGTGATGGGGACAGCCCTTTAGTCACTGAAGCTTTCTTT. This translates into CAISDGDSPLVTEAFF.

The chain links TRBV7-2 to TRBJ2-1, with a possible D match to TRBD1 (5 bases). Trimming shortened V by 5 bases and J by 6 bases, and 14 bases separated the two germline ends. Germline V lookup: CDR1 SGHTA, CDR2 FQGNSA. This CDR3 region has 14 residues. The CDR3 loop reads CASSPRRQGNEQFF. As DNA, the CDR3 is TGTGCCAGCAGCCCGAGAAGGCAGGGCAATGAGCAGTTCTTC.

V and J are TRBV6-6 and TRBJ1-2; the D gene is possibly TRBD1 (6 bases). With 10 bases removed from V and 2 bases from J, the gap between germline ends came to 11 bases. CDR1 is MNHNY and CDR2 is SVGAGI in the germline V gene (reference sequence). This CDR3 region has 12 residues. In DNA, the CDR3 is TGTGCCACCTCTACAGGGAACTATGGCTACACCTTC. Its protein product is CATSTGNYGYTF.

V usage is TRBV7-6 and J usage is TRBJ1-1; D gene ambiguous. V was clipped by 8 bases and J by 0 bases, with 22 bases between them. CDR3 size: 17 residues. Germline V gives CDR1 SGHVS, CDR2 FNYEAQ. CDR3 DNA: TGTGCCAGCTACCCTCTCGGGATAAGGTTTATGAACACTGAAGCTTTCTTT. Its translation is CASYPLGIRFMNTEAFF.

This CDR3 is CATQLQGGGNTIYF. The DNA of the CDR3 is TGTGCCACCCAACTCCAGGGAGGAGGAAACACCATATATTTT. The chain joins TRBV19 to TRBJ1-3, with D tentatively TRBD1 (5 bases). The length of the CDR3 is 14 residues. Trimming shortened V by 10 bases and J by 4 bases, and 17 bases separated the two germline ends. The germline gives CDR1 LNHDA, CDR2 SQIVND (reference sequence). The variable domain in full, with the rest retrieved from reference TRBV19 and TRBJ1-3, is DGGITQSPKYLFRKEGQNVTLSCEQNLNHDAMYWYRQDPGQGLRLIYYSQIVNDFQKGDIAEGYSVSREKKESFPLTVTSAQKNPTAFYLCATQLQGGGNTIYFGEGSWLTVV.

The chain recombines TRBV11-3 with TRBJ1-6, with D tentatively TRBD1 (6 bases). The V and J ends lost 5 bases and 7 bases respectively, with 9 bases between them. The CDR3 extends over 13 amino acids. Germline V gene data show CDR1 as SGHNT and CDR2 as YENEEA. DNA for the CDR3: TGTGCCAGCAGCCTTGACAGGAATTCACCCCTCCACTTT. It specifies CASSLDRNSPLHF.

This clone was observed a few times. The chain combines TRBV19 with TRBJ1-2; 12 bases agree with TRBD1. The CDR3 runs 21 residues. CDR1 is LNHDA, CDR2 SQIVND, per germline (reference sequence). Germline trimming cut 2 bases from V and 4 bases from J; bases unmatched to any gene: 20. The CDR3 DNA is TGTGCCAGTAGTATAACTACCCCGGAAGGGACAGGGGGCGCCCCCCTCTATGGCTACACCTTC. It yields the protein CASSITTPEGTGGAPLYGYTF. The full variable domain, rest sourced from reference TRBV19 and TRBJ1-2, is DGGITQSPKYLFRKEGQNVTLSCEQNLNHDAMYWYRQDPGQGLRLIYYSQIVNDFQKGDIAEGYSVSREKKESFPLTVTSAQKNPTAFYLCASSITTPEGTGGAPLYGYTFGSGTRLTVV.

CDR3 bases: TGCGCCAGCAGCTTGACCCCGGGACAGGGGGGCAACATTCAGTACTTC. Amino acids: CASSLTPGQGGNIQYF. This chain links TRBV5-1 with TRBJ2-4; 11 bases agree with TRBD1. The CDR3 loop spans 16 amino acids. Germline lookup yields CDR1 SGHRS and CDR2 YFSETQ. The junction had 7 bases not matched to a gene; V was cut back by 1 base and J by 7 bases. The complete variable domain, with remaining parts taken from reference TRBV5-1 and TRBJ2-4, reads KAGVTQTPRYLIKTRGQQVTLSCSPISGHRSVSWYQQTPGQGLQFLFEYFSETQRNKGNFPGRFSGRQFSNSRSEMNVSTLELGDSALYLCASSLTPGQGGNIQYFGAGTRLSVL.

This sequence joins TRBV28 and TRBJ2-5; TRBD1 matches at 9 bases. The CDR3 contains 15 residues. Germline V gives CDR1 MDHEN, CDR2 SYDVKM. Trimming at V came to 2 bases and at J to 5 bases, leaving 6 bases not matched to a gene. CDR3: CASSLVGDRDETQYF. The CDR3 DNA sequence: TGTGCCAGCAGTTTAGTTGGGGACAGGGATGAGACCCAGTACTTC.

The chain employs TRBV6-2 or TRBV6-3 and TRBJ2-1, with D possibly matching TRBD2 (6 bases). Germline-derived CDR1 and CDR2 are MNHEY and SVGEGT. The CDR3 has 15 residues. V was clipped by 1 base and J by 5 bases, with 12 bases between them. The CDR3 sequence: CASSYFGAGNNEQFF. As DNA, the CDR3 is TGTGCCAGCAGTTACTTTGGTGCGGGGAACAATGAGCAGTTCTTC.

CDR3 sequence (DNA): TGTGCCGGAACTGAGGGGGCCTTTAATGAAAAACTGTTTTTT. It encodes CAGTEGAFNEKLFF. V gene TRBV2 combines with J gene TRBJ1-4; TRBD1 aligns across 7 bases. Germline CDR1 and CDR2: SNHLY and FYNNEI. Unmatched junction bases numbered 10, after V lost 11 bases and J lost 4 bases. The CDR3 totals 14 residues.